Sequencing of this T cell receptor (beta chain) was carried out in a study of long-term antiretroviral therapy in people with HIV. immunoSEQ v3.0 was run at survey level. Generated by immunoSEQ multiplex PCR, the TCRdb table keeps only in-frame clones and is missing some. The table lists some 23,000 clones, 65% to 80% of them singletons. Germline V CDR1 and CDR2: SGHTS, YDEGEE. The CDR3 is made up of 16 amino acids. The V segment lost 4 bases and the J segment 5 bases; nucleotides outside the gene matches: 11. Sequencing used unsorted PBMCs, obtained 1.2 years after starting antiretroviral therapy. This chain joins TRBV5-8 and TRBJ1-5, with 8 bases identical to TRBD1. The sequence was obtained from a woman in her 40s with HIV. The CDR3 here is CASSPGVDRADQPQHF. Written as DNA, the CDR3 is TGTGCCAGCAGCCCGGGGGTGGACAGGGCAGATCAGCCCCAGCATTTT.